The 21 T cell receptor beta chains in this list originate from one sample, sequenced in a study of shared clonotypes between healthy human individuals. The data were produced by immunoSEQ multiplex PCR, yet TCRdb's version contains in-frame clones alone and is incomplete. This sample has about 2.1 million clones, with 85% to 95% found just once. CD8 cells regarded as naive lacked CD45RO, were positively chosen for CCR7, and omitted terminally differentiated effector memory CD45RA+ cells. The sequencing input was naive CD8+ T cells from PBMCs. The receptors shown here come from a man between 18 and 29 years old in good health. Some clones in this sample may be carry-over from other donors' samples.

A note on this clone: Other DNA variants within this sample encode the same CDR3. CDR3 DNA sequence: TGTGCCAGTAGTATCCGGGACAGCGCCTACGAGCAGTACTTC. Translating it yields CASSIRDSAYEQYF. This chain joins TRBV19 and TRBJ2-7; TRBD1 matches at 7 bases. V lost 3 bases, J lost 2 bases, and 4 bases stayed unmatched. The germline V gene encodes CDR1 LNHDA and CDR2 SQIVND (reference sequence). The CDR3 runs to 14 residues.

There are a few counts of this clone. This chain joins TRBV9 and TRBJ1-5; D is unclear. Between the trimmed V and J ends, which lost 5 bases and 0 bases, there was a span of 3 bases. The CDR3 is 12 amino acids. Germline CDR1 reads SGDLS; CDR2 reads YYNGEE. This CDR3 reads CASRHSNQPQHF. CDR3 nucleotide sequence: TGTGCCAGCAGACATAGCAATCAGCCCCAGCATTTT.

This rearrangement joins TRBV7-9 to TRBJ2-4, with 9 bases matching TRBD1. The germline V gene encodes CDR1 SEHNR and CDR2 FQNEAQ (reference sequence). The CDR3 consists of 18 residues. J gave up 0 bases and V 5 bases, and 11 bases lay outside the gene matches. The CDR3, as DNA: TGTGCCAGCAGCACGCCCGGGACAGGGTCGCTAGCCAAAAACATTCAGTACTTC. This codes for CASSTPGTGSLAKNIQYF.

This clone is a singleton in its sample. V and J are TRBV7-3 and TRBJ2-1; D is possibly TRBD2 (6 bases). V was cut by 2 bases and J by 7 bases, with 12 bases left in between. The V gene's germline CDR1 is SGHTA and CDR2 FQGTGA. The CDR3 runs 14 residues. The DNA for the CDR3 is TGTGCCAGCAGCTTAGGTGGAGGGGTAAATGAGCAGTTCTTC. Protein sequence: CASSLGGGVNEQFF.

The V and J genes are TRBV6-5 and TRBJ1-1; D perhaps matches TRBD1 (6 bases). Trimming shortened V by 6 bases and J by 6 bases, and 17 bases separated the two germline ends. The germline CDR1 and CDR2 sequences are MNHEY and SVGAGI. The CDR3 has 14 residues. The CDR3 DNA follows: TGTGCCAGCAGCCCAGGGGAATTGGTCGCTGAAGCTTTCTTT. Its translation: CASSPGELVAEAFF.

This clone occurred once. The chain carries TRBV28 and TRBJ2-3; TRBD2 might be the D (6 bases). The CDR3 contains 15 residues. The V end was cut by 7 bases, the J end by 2 bases, with 16 bases between. CDR1 MDHEN and CDR2 SYDVKM come from the germline V gene. This CDR3 is CASTKSRGLTDTQYF. CDR3 bases: TGTGCCAGCACTAAAAGTCGGGGACTCACAGATACGCAGTATTTT.

V usage is TRBV7-9 and J usage is TRBJ2-7, with 10 positions matching TRBD1. Germline lookup yields CDR1 SEHNR and CDR2 FQNEAQ (reference sequence). CDR3 length equals 14 residues. V shed 5 bases and J 5 bases; nucleotides not matched to a gene: 6. In nucleotides, the CDR3 is TGTGCCAGCAGCGGGGGACAGGGGAGGGACGAGCAGTACTTC. It translates to CASSGGQGRDEQYF.

The chain combines TRBV5-5 with TRBJ2-3, with no clear D. CDR1 is SGHKS and CDR2 is YYEKEE in the germline V gene (reference sequence). V was cut by 2 bases and J by 2 bases, with 15 bases left in between. CDR3 size: 16 residues. CDR3 region: CASSFGGVVVTDTQYF. The CDR3 coding sequence is TGTGCCAGCAGCTTCGGTGGAGTAGTGGTCACAGATACGCAGTATTTT.

The J gene is TRBJ2-5, the V gene TRBV10-1, with 7 positions matching TRBD1. The V gene's germline CDR1 is WNHNN and CDR2 SYGVQD (reference sequence). The J segment lost 2 bases and the V segment lost 6 bases, leaving 6 bases of the junction unmatched. CDR3 size: 14 residues. The CDR3 bases are TGCGCCAGCAGCGAGGGACAGCGACAAGAGACCCAGTACTTC. This codes for CASSEGQRQETQYF.

The chain carries TRBV4-2 and TRBJ2-1; no definite D call. Germline assignment: CDR1 LGHNA and CDR2 YNFKEQ. V was trimmed by 0 bases and J by 10 bases, leaving 16 bases between them. The CDR3 extends over 15 amino acids. The CDR3 sequence: CASSQDLGRGIEQFF. CDR3 coding DNA: TGTGCCAGCAGCCAAGATCTCGGCAGAGGAATAGAGCAGTTCTTC.

The chain joins TRBV2 to TRBJ2-7; TRBD2 matches 9 bases. This CDR3 has 13 residues. The trim removed 9 bases at V and 2 bases at J, leaving 5 bases unmatched. Germline-derived CDR1 and CDR2 are SNHLY and FYNNEI. The CDR3 sequence is CASSLAGPYEQYF. The CDR3 nucleotides are TGTGCCAGTTCCCTAGCGGGACCCTACGAGCAGTACTTC. Together with reference TRBV2 and TRBJ2-7, the CDR3 gives the full variable domain: EPEVTQTPSHQVTQMGQEVILRCVPISNHLYFYWYRQILGQKVEFLVSFYNNEISEKSEIFDDQFSVERPDGSNFTLKIRSTKLEDSAMYFCASSLAGPYEQYFGPGTRLTVT.

About this clone itself: This sample also contains other DNA sequences that code for the same CDR3. The rearrangement joins TRBV30 to TRBJ1-6; D unclear. The CDR3 is made up of 12 amino acids. Germline CDR1 is GTSNPN and CDR2 is SVGIG (reference sequence). Deletions cut 0 bases from V and 10 bases from J, with 7 bases between. CDR3 residues: CAWSVLGSPLHF. The CDR3 nucleotides read TGTGCCTGGAGTGTACTAGGGTCACCCCTCCACTTT.

Regarding this clone: This CDR3 is also generated by other DNA sequences in the sample. The chain employs TRBV5-1 and TRBJ2-5; D not resolved. The CDR3 runs to 11 residues. Trimming stripped 4 bases from V and 5 bases from J, with 6 bases between. The germline V gene has CDR1 SGHRS and CDR2 YFSETQ. The CDR3 loop is CASSLRETQYF. The CDR3 DNA follows: TGCGCCAGCAGCCTGCGGGAGACCCAGTACTTC.

In its sample, this clone was seen a few times. The sample holds other DNA sequences that translate to the same CDR3. The rearrangement links TRBV19 to TRBJ1-5; 8 nucleotides align to TRBD1. The CDR3 runs 13 residues. Germline V gene data show CDR1 as LNHDA and CDR2 as SQIVND (reference sequence). The V gene end was trimmed by 11 bases and the J gene end by 4 bases; junction bases not matched to a gene: 7. This CDR3 reads CASSDRVNQPQHF. The CDR3 DNA sequence: TGTGCCTCCTCGGACAGGGTAAATCAGCCCCAGCATTTT.

CDR3 DNA sequence: TGTGCCAGCAGCCCAGGATCCCCCTACGAGCAGTACTTC. It encodes CASSPGSPYEQYF. The chain links TRBV5-5 to TRBJ2-7; no clear D gene. The germline V gene encodes CDR1 SGHKS and CDR2 YYEKEE (reference sequence). The CDR3 has 13 amino acids. V lost 4 bases and J lost 2, with 10 bases in between.

Only one count was recorded for this clone. The chain is built from TRBV10-1 and TRBJ1-1; no clear D gene. The germline CDR1 and CDR2 sequences are WNHNN and SYGVQD (reference sequence). The CDR3 is made up of 14 amino acids. Trimming removed 1 base at V and 0 bases at J, with 6 bases between. In DNA, the CDR3 is TGCGCCAGCAGTGAGTTTCCCATGAACACTGAAGCTTTCTTT. This translates into CASSEFPMNTEAFF.

The V gene is TRBV28, the J gene TRBJ2-7; a possible D gene is TRBD1 (6 bases). V was trimmed by 7 bases and J by 1 base, leaving 17 bases between them. This CDR3 has 15 residues. Germline-derived CDR1 and CDR2 are MDHEN and SYDVKM. CDR3 sequence reads: CASTTFRDNSYEQYF. The DNA for the CDR3 is TGTGCCAGCACCACCTTCCGGGACAATTCCTACGAGCAGTACTTC.

This chain links TRBV5-4 with TRBJ1-2, with D possibly being TRBD1 (5 bases). This CDR3 has 17 residues. Trimming cost V 2 bases and J 8 bases, with 25 bases left between them. Germline CDR1 SGHNT, CDR2 YYREEE (reference sequence). The CDR3 region has the DNA TGTGCCAGCAGCTTTATGGGGCCCTCGGGAGGGGCTGGCGGCTACACCTTC. Translation: CASSFMGPSGGAGGYTF.

The rearrangement joins TRBV5-4 to TRBJ1-2; D may be TRBD1 (6 bases). The germline V gene has CDR1 SGHNT and CDR2 YYREEE (reference sequence). This CDR3 comprises 15 residues. Trimming removed 0 bases at V and 9 bases at J, with 18 bases between. The CDR3 bases are TGTGCCAGCAGCTTGGCCTTGGCGGGGGCCGTCAGCTACACCTTC. It is translated as CASSLALAGAVSYTF.

V and J are TRBV7-9 and TRBJ2-3; the match to TRBD2 covers 7 bases. Trimming cost V 5 bases and J 4 bases; bases outside gene matches: 12. The CDR3 loop spans 16 amino acids. CDR1 is SEHNR and CDR2 is FQNEAQ in the germline V gene (reference sequence). This chain's CDR3 is CASSLYGEGRPDTQYF. CDR3 DNA: TGTGCCAGCAGCCTCTACGGGGAGGGCCGACCAGATACGCAGTATTTT.

This chain joins TRBV10-1 and TRBJ2-7; D gene ambiguous. This CDR3 spans 14 amino acids. Between the trimmed V and J ends, which lost 6 bases and 3 bases, there was a span of 15 bases. CDR1 WNHNN and CDR2 SYGVQD come from the germline V gene (reference sequence). This CDR3 reads CASSSDGYFYEQYF. The CDR3 region has the DNA TGCGCCAGCAGCTCCGACGGATACTTCTACGAGCAGTACTTC.